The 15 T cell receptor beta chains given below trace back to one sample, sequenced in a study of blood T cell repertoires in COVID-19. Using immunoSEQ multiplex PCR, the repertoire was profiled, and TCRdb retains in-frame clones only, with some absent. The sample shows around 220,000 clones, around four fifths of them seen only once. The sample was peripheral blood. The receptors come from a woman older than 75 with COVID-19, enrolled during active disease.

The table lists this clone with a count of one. The CDR3 DNA reads TGTGCCAGCAGACCCGGCGGTGGCACTGAAGCTTTCTTT. Amino acids: CASRPGGGTEAFF. The V call is TRBV7-3, the J call TRBJ1-1; D remains ambiguous. This CDR3 comprises 13 residues. Trimming stripped 6 bases from V and 4 bases from J, with 12 bases between. Germline assignment: CDR1 SGHTA and CDR2 FQGTGA.

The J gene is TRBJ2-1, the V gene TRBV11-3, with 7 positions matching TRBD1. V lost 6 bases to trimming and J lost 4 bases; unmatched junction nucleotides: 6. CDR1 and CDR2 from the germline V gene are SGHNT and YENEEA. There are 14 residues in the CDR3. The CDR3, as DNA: TGTGCCAGCAGTCCGGGACAGCTTTACAATGAGCAGTTCTTC. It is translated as CASSPGQLYNEQFF.

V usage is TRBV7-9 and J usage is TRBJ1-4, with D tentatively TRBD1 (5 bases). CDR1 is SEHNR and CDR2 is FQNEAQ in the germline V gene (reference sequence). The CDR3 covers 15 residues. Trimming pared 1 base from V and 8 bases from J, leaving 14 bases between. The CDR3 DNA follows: TGTGCCAGCAGCTTAGGACAGCCGGTAGGGGAAAAACTGTTTTTT. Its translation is CASSLGQPVGEKLFF.

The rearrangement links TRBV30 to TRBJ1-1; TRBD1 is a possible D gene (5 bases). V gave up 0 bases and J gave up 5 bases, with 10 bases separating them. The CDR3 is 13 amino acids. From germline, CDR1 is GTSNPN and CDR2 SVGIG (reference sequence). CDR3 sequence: CAWSVTGGTEAFF. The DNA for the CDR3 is TGTGCCTGGAGTGTAACGGGGGGAACTGAAGCTTTCTTT.

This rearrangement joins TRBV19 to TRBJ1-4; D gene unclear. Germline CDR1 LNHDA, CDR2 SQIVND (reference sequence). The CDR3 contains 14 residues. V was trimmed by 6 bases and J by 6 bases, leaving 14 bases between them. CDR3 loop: CASRADINDEKLFF. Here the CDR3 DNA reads TGTGCCAGTAGAGCAGACATTAACGATGAAAAACTGTTTTTT.

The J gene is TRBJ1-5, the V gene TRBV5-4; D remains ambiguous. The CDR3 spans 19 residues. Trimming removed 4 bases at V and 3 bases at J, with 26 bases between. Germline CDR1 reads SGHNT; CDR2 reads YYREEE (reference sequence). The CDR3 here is CASSPFTGLGIGPNQPQHF. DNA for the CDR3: TGTGCCAGCAGCCCCTTCACTGGACTAGGGATAGGGCCCAATCAGCCCCAGCATTTT. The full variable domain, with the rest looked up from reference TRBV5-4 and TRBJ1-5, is ETGVTQSPTHLIKTRGQQVTLRCSSQSGHNTVSWYQQALGQGPQFIFQYYREEENGRGNFPPRFSGLQFPNYSSELNVNALELDDSALYLCASSPFTGLGIGPNQPQHFGDGTRLSIL.

CDR3 nucleotides: TGCGCCAGCAGGCGGGGGCCTGAGTATGAGCAGTTCTTC. Translated, it gives CASRRGPEYEQFF. V and J are TRBV10-2 and TRBJ2-1; D is perhaps TRBD2 (7 bases). This CDR3 region has 13 residues. CDR1 WSHSY and CDR2 SAAADI come from the germline V gene. Between the trimmed V and J ends, which lost 6 bases and 8 bases, there was a span of 14 bases.

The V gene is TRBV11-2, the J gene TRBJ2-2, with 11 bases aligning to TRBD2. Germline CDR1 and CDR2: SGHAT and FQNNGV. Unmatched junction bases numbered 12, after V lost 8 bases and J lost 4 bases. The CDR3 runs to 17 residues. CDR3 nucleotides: TGTGCCAGCCTTGGTCAAGTAGCGGGGGGGAGCACCGGGGAGCTGTTTTTT. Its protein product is CASLGQVAGGSTGELFF.

The CDR3 sequence is CASSVLAGSYTF. In nucleotides, the CDR3 is TGTGCCAGCAGCGTCCTCGCGGGGAGCTACACCTTC. J is TRBJ1-2 and V is TRBV2; D ambiguous. Germline loops: CDR1 SNHLY, CDR2 FYNNEI. CDR3 size: 12 residues. The V gene lost 6 bases and the J gene lost 9 bases, with 14 bases spanning the gap.

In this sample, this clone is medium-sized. The CDR3 nucleotides are TGTGCCAGCAAATTTTCACTAGCGGGAGGTTTCTCCTACGAGCAGTACTTC. Protein product: CASKFSLAGGFSYEQYF. The gene calls are TRBV28 and TRBJ2-7; 12 positions match TRBD2. The CDR3 has 17 residues. The V and J ends lost 7 bases and 0 bases, in that order; junction bases with no gene match: 10. Germline-derived CDR1 and CDR2 are MDHEN and SYDVKM.

DNA for the CDR3: TGTGCCTGGAGTGTAGCGTATGAGGCTCCGGACACTGAAGCTTTCTTT. It encodes CAWSVAYEAPDTEAFF. The chain recombines TRBV30 with TRBJ1-1; no reliable D call. V dropped 0 bases and J dropped 3 bases, with 17 bases sitting between them. CDR1 and CDR2 from the germline V gene are GTSNPN and SVGIG (reference sequence). There are 16 residues in the CDR3.

The CDR3 region is CASSPSAGVGYEQYF. The DNA of the CDR3 is TGTGCCAGCTCACCATCAGCGGGAGTAGGCTACGAGCAGTACTTC. This rearrangement joins TRBV18 to TRBJ2-7; 8 bases map to TRBD2. The CDR3 is 15 amino acids. Germline V gives CDR1 KGHSH, CDR2 LQKENI. J lost 3 bases, V lost 2 bases, and 6 bases had no gene match.

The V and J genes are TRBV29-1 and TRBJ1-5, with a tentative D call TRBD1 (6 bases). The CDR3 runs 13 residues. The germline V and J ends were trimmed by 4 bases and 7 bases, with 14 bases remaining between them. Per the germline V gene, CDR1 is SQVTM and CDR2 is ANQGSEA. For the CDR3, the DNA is TGCAGCGTTGTTGGGACAAAAGGCCAGCCCCAGCATTTT. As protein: CSVVGTKGQPQHF. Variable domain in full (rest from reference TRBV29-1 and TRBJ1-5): SAVISQKPSRDICQRGTSLTIQCQVDSQVTMMFWYRQQPGQSLTLIATANQGSEATYESGFVIDKFPISRPNLTFSTLTVSNMSPEDSSIYLCSVVGTKGQPQHFGDGTRLSIL.

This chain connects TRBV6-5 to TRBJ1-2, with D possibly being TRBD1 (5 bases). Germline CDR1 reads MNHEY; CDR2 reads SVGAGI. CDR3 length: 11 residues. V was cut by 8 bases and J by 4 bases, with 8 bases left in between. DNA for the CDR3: TGTGCCAGCTGGGGGGGCTATGGCTACACCTTC. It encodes CASWGGYGYTF.

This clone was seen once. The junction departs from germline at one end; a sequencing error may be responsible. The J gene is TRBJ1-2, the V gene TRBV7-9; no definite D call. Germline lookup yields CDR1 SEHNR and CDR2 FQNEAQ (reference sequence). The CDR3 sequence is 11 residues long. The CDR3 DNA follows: TGTGCCAGCAGCTTAGCGCAGGCCATAGGATTC. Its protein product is CASSLAQAIGF.